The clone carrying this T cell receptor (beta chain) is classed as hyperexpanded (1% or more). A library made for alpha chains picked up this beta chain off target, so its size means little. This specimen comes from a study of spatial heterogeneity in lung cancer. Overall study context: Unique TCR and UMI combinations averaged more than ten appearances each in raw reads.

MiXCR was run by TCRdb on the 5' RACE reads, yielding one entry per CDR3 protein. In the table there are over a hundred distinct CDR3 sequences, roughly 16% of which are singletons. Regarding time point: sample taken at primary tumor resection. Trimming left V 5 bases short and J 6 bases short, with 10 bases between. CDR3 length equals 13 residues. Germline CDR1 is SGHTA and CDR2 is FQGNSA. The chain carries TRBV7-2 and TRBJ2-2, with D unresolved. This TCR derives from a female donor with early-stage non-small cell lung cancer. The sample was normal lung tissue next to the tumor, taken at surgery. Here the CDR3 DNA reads TGTGCCAGCAGCACCTACCTCGCCGGGGAGCTGTTTTTT. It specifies CASSTYLAGELFF. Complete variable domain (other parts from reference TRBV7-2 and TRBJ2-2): GAGVSQSPSNKVTEKGKDVELRCDPISGHTALYWYRQSLGQGLEFLIYFQGNSAPDKSGLPSDRFSAERTGGSVSTLTIQRTQQEDSAVYLCASSTYLAGELFFGEGSRLTVL.